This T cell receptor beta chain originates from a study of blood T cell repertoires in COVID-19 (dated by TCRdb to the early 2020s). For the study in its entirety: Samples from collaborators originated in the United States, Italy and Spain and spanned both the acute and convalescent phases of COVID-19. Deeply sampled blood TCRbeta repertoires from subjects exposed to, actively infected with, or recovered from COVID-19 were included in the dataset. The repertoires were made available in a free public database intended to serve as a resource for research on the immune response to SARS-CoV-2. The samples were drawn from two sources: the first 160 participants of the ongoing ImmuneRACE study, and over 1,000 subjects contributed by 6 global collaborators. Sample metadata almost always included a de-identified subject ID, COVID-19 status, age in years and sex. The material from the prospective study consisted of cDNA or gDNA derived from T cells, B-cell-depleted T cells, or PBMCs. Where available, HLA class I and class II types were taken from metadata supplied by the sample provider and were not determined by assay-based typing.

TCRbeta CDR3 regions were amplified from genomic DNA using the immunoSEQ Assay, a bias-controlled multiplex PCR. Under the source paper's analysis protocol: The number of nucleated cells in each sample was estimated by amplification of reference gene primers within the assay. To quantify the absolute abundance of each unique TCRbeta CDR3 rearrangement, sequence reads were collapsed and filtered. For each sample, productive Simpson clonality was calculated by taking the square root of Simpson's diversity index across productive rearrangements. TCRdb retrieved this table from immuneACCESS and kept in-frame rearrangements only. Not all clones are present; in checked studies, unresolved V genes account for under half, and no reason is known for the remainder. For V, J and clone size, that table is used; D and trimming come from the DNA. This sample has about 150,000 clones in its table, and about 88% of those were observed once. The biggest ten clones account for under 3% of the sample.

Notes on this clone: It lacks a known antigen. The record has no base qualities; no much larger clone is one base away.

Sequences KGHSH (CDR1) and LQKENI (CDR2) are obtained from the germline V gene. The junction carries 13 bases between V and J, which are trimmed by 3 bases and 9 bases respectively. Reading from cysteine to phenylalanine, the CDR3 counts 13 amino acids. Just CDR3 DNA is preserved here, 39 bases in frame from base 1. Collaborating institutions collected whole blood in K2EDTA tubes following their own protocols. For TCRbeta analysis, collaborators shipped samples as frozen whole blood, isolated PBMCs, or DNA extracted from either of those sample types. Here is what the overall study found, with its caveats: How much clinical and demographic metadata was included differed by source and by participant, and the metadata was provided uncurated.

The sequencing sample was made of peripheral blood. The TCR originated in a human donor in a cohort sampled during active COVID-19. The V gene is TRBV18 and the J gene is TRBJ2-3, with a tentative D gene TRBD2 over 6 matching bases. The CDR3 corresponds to CASSPAGRETQYF. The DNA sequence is TGTGCCAGCTCACCGGCCGGGCGGGAAACGCAGTATTTT.